The next 2 T cell receptor beta chains were all read from a single sample in a study of shared clonotypes between healthy human individuals. The assay was immunoSEQ multiplex PCR, and TCRdb's table has in-frame clones only and misses some. This table has more than 2 million clones, approximately 94% appearing once. Specimen: naive CD4+ T cells sorted from blood. The subset denotes: CD45RA+ positively selected. Receptors originate from a man in his late teens or twenties in good health.

The chain combines TRBV11-2 with TRBJ2-3; TRBD2 might be the D (6 bases). Germline V lookup: CDR1 SGHAT, CDR2 FQNNGV. CDR3 length: 17 residues. Trimming took 1 base from V and 5 from J, leaving 19 bases between them. CDR3 nucleotide sequence: TGTGCCAGCAGCTTAGGAGTTGGAGGGCCCGGGGTAGATACGCAGTATTTT. Translated, it gives CASSLGVGGPGVDTQYF.

J is TRBJ2-1 and V is TRBV7-2; 10 bases line up with TRBD2. Germline assignment: CDR1 SGHTA and CDR2 FQGNSA. CDR3 length equals 16 residues. J gave up 6 bases and V 0 bases, and 5 bases lay outside the gene matches. The CDR3 DNA sequence: TGTGCCAGCAGCTTAGCAATGCTAGCGGGAGCCAATGAGCAGTTCTTC. This encodes CASSLAMLAGANEQFF. Full variable domain (rest looked up from reference TRBV7-2 and TRBJ2-1): GAGVSQSPSNKVTEKGKDVELRCDPISGHTALYWYRQSLGQGLEFLIYFQGNSAPDKSGLPSDRFSAERTGGSVSTLTIQRTQQEDSAVYLCASSLAMLAGANEQFFGPGTRLTVL.